This T cell receptor beta chain was recovered during a study of breast tumors, draining lymph nodes, adjacent tissues. Samples came from axillary lymph nodes draining the breast cancer. From the multiplex PCR reads, TCRdb called clonotypes with MiXCR, one entry per CDR3 protein. Among roughly 260,000 distinct CDR3 sequences listed, roughly 31% were seen once. This clonotype has at least ten counts. Sequencing was done on a sample of axillary lymph node tissue. The clonotype originates from a female donor with breast cancer. Some clones in this sample may be carry-over from other donors' samples.

In DNA form, the CDR3 reads TGTGCCAGCAGCTTAGACCAGGGAGGGTATGGCTACACCTTC. Amino acids: CASSLDQGGYGYTF. The genes are TRBV7-9 and TRBJ1-2; tentative D call: TRBD1 (5 bases). Germline V lookup: CDR1 SEHNR, CDR2 FQNEAQ (reference sequence). The CDR3 runs to 14 residues. V was clipped by 1 base and J by 5 bases, with 11 bases between them. Full variable domain (rest looked up from reference TRBV7-9 and TRBJ1-2): DTGVSQNPRHKITKRGQNVTFRCDPISEHNRLYWYRQTLGQGPEFLTYFQNEAQLEKSRLLSDRFSAERPKGSFSTLEIQRTEQGDSAMYLCASSLDQGGYGYTFGSGTRLTVV.